Listed below are T cell receptor beta chains from one sample, sequenced in a study of lymphopenia after photon versus proton radiotherapy. TCRdb's table, derived via immunoSEQ multiplex PCR, lists solely in-frame clones and lacks some. The repertoire includes about 29,000 clones, approximately 90% of them detected once, and around 46% sits in the top ten. The starting material was peripheral blood, obtained from a patient treated with proton-based radiotherapy. These receptors were obtained from an older woman with cholangiocarcinoma. Some clones in this sample may be carry-over from other donors' samples. Both conserved end residues are part of each CDR3. Fields, in order: V gene, J gene, clone size, D gene, CDR3 DNA, CDR3 protein. D genes are given only for firm matches. Size tells how often a clone was seen (once, few, many) or the class of an expanded clone, and some rows leave it out.

v_gene: TRBV20-1
j_gene: TRBJ1-3
abundance: once
d_gene: NA
CDR3nt: TGCAGTGCAACTACTGGGGATGCAAATTTT
CDR3aa: CSATTGDANF

v_gene: TRBV14
j_gene: TRBJ1-5
abundance: NA
d_gene: NA
CDR3nt: TGTGCCAGCAGCCAATCAACGGGTCAGCCCCAGCATTTT
CDR3aa: CASSQSTGQPQHF

v_gene: TRBV7-2
j_gene: TRBJ1-1
abundance: NA
d_gene: TRBD1
CDR3nt: TGTGCCAGCAGCTTAGCGGGACAGGGATTCGCTGAAGCTTTCTTT
CDR3aa: CASSLAGQGFAEAFF

v_gene: TRBV12-5
j_gene: TRBJ1-2
abundance: NA
d_gene: NA
CDR3nt: TGTGCTAGTGGTTTGGTACGGGGCCAGGGCAACTATGGCTACACCTTC
CDR3aa: CASGLVRGQGNYGYTF

v_gene: TRBV6-1
j_gene: TRBJ1-5
abundance: NA
d_gene: NA
CDR3nt: TGTGCCAGCAAGGACATGTGGCGAAATCAGCCCCAGCATTTT
CDR3aa: CASKDMWRNQPQHF

v_gene: TRBV15
j_gene: TRBJ2-1
abundance: once
d_gene: NA
CDR3nt: TGTGCCACCAGCAGAGCTCGGCAGGGCCGGAGCTCCTACAATGAGCAGTTCTTC
CDR3aa: CATSRARQGRSSYNEQFF

v_gene: TRBV30
j_gene: TRBJ1-1
abundance: NA
d_gene: NA
CDR3nt: TGTGCCTGGACCAAGTCTGGGGACATTCCTGAAGCTTTCTTT
CDR3aa: CAWTKSGDIPEAFF

v_gene: TRBV6-1
j_gene: TRBJ2-7
abundance: NA
d_gene: TRBD2
CDR3nt: TGTGCCAGCAGCCTGGGACTAGCGGGCACCTACGAGCAGTACTTC
CDR3aa: CASSLGLAGTYEQYF

v_gene: TRBV7-3
j_gene: TRBJ2-6
abundance: NA
d_gene: NA
CDR3nt: TGTGCCAGCCGCCCCTCCTCTGGGGCCAACGTCCTGACTTTC
CDR3aa: CASRPSSGANVLTF

v_gene: TRBV27
j_gene: TRBJ2-7
abundance: NA
d_gene: TRBD1
CDR3nt: TGTGCCAGCAGTCGGACAGGGGGCGTCCACTACGAGCAGTACTTC
CDR3aa: CASSRTGGVHYEQYF

v_gene: TRBV30
j_gene: TRBJ1-2
abundance: NA
d_gene: NA
CDR3nt: TGTGCCTGGAGTGTTTCGGCAGTCTATGGCTACACCTTC
CDR3aa: CAWSVSAVYGYTF

v_gene: TRBV7-8
j_gene: TRBJ2-3
abundance: NA
d_gene: TRBD2
CDR3nt: TGTGCCAGCAGCTTAGCGCTCGGGAACCTAGCGGGGGGCAAGTATTTT
CDR3aa: CASSLALGNLAGGKYF

v_gene: TRBV14
j_gene: TRBJ2-1
abundance: NA
d_gene: NA
CDR3nt: TGTGCCAGCAGCCAAGGGTTTTACGAGCAGTTCTTC
CDR3aa: CASSQGFYEQFF

v_gene: TRBV5-1
j_gene: TRBJ2-7
abundance: NA
d_gene: NA
CDR3nt: TGCGCCAGCAGCTTGGTCTCGGGCCCCCACGAGCAGTACTTC
CDR3aa: CASSLVSGPHEQYF

v_gene: TRBV29-1
j_gene: TRBJ2-5
abundance: NA
d_gene: NA
CDR3nt: TGCTCCGCAGCGGGACAGCTACAAGAGACCCAGTACTTC
CDR3aa: CSAAGQLQETQYF

v_gene: TRBV2
j_gene: TRBJ1-6
abundance: few
d_gene: TRBD1
CDR3nt: TGTGCCAGCATTGGCGGGACAGGGGTCCGTTCACCCCTCCACTTT
CDR3aa: CASIGGTGVRSPLHF

v_gene: TRBV7-6
j_gene: TRBJ2-5
abundance: NA
d_gene: NA
CDR3nt: TGTGCCAGCATCGGGTACTCCCAAGAGACCCAGTACTTC
CDR3aa: CASIGYSQETQYF

v_gene: TRBV6-6
j_gene: TRBJ1-5
abundance: NA
d_gene: NA
CDR3nt: TGTGCCAGCAGGCCAAGCAATCAGCCCCAGCATTTT
CDR3aa: CASRPSNQPQHF

v_gene: TRBV9
j_gene: TRBJ2-1
abundance: NA
d_gene: NA
CDR3nt: TGTGCCAGCAGCGTATACGGGGAGCAGTTCTTC
CDR3aa: CASSVYGEQFF

v_gene: TRBV19
j_gene: TRBJ2-7
abundance: NA
d_gene: TRBD2
CDR3nt: TGTGCCAGTAGTACTAGCGGGCCCTACGAGCAGTACTTC
CDR3aa: CASSTSGPYEQYF

v_gene: TRBV10-2
j_gene: TRBJ2-2
abundance: NA
d_gene: TRBD2
CDR3nt: TGCGCCAGCAGTGAAGGCCTAGCGGGATGGATAAACACCGGGGAGCTGTTTTTT
CDR3aa: CASSEGLAGWINTGELFF

v_gene: TRBV7-8
j_gene: TRBJ1-5
abundance: NA
d_gene: TRBD1
CDR3nt: TGTGCCAGCCAGCCGGACAGGGTATGGACTCAGCCCCAGCATTTT
CDR3aa: CASQPDRVWTQPQHF

v_gene: TRBV5-1
j_gene: TRBJ1-2
abundance: few
d_gene: NA
CDR3nt: TGCGCCAGCAGTCGGGGGATCCATGGCTACACCTTC
CDR3aa: CASSRGIHGYTF

v_gene: TRBV29-1
j_gene: TRBJ2-3
abundance: few
d_gene: TRBD2
CDR3nt: TGCAGCGTTGAAGAGGGACTAGCGGGGGACACAGATACGCAGTATTTT
CDR3aa: CSVEEGLAGDTDTQYF

v_gene: TRBV10-2
j_gene: TRBJ2-3
abundance: NA
d_gene: TRBD2
CDR3nt: TGCGCCAGCAGTCCGACTAGCGGGGATGGGGTTGGCACAGATACGCAGTATTTT
CDR3aa: CASSPTSGDGVGTDTQYF

v_gene: TRBV7-8
j_gene: TRBJ2-7
abundance: NA
d_gene: NA
CDR3nt: TGTGCCAGCAGCTTTACAGCCTACGAGCAGTACTTC
CDR3aa: CASSFTAYEQYF

v_gene: TRBV12-5
j_gene: TRBJ2-5
abundance: NA
d_gene: TRBD2
CDR3nt: TGTGCTAGTGGACTAGCGGGGCAAGAGACCCAGTACTTC
CDR3aa: CASGLAGQETQYF

v_gene: TRBV5-1
j_gene: TRBJ1-3
abundance: NA
d_gene: TRBD1
CDR3nt: TGCGCCAGCAGCACGGGGACAGCAGGCACCATATATTTT
CDR3aa: CASSTGTAGTIYF

v_gene: TRBV6-6
j_gene: TRBJ2-7
abundance: NA
d_gene: NA
CDR3nt: TGTGCCAGCAGTTCGGACCCCCGATCCTACGAGCAGTACTTC
CDR3aa: CASSSDPRSYEQYF